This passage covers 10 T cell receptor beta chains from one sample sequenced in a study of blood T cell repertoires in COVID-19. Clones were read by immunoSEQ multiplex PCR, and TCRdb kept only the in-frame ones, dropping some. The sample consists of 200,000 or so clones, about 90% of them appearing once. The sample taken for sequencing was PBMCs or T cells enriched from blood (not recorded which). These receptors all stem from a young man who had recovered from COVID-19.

CDR3 region: CASSSRTSGGVFEQYF. As DNA, the CDR3 is TGTGCCAGCAGCTCGAGGACTAGCGGGGGGGTTTTCGAGCAGTACTTC. This chain joins TRBV7-8 and TRBJ2-7; 15 nucleotides match TRBD2. The germline gives CDR1 SGHVS, CDR2 FQNEAQ. CDR3 size: 16 residues. V trimming: 4 bases; J trimming: 6 bases; junction bases outside the gene matches: 7.

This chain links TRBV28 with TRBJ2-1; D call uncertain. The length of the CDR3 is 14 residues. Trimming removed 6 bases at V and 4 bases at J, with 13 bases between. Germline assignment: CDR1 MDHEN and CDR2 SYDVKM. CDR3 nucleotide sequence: TGTGCCAGCAGCCCTCCAGCGCGTTACAATGAGCAGTTCTTC. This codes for CASSPPARYNEQFF.

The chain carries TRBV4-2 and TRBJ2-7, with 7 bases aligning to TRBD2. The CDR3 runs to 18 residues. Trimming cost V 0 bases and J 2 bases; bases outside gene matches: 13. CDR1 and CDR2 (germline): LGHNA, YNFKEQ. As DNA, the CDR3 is TGTGCCAGCAGCCAAGAAGCGCGGGCGCGGGAGCCCGCCTACGAGCAGTACTTC. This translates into CASSQEARAREPAYEQYF.

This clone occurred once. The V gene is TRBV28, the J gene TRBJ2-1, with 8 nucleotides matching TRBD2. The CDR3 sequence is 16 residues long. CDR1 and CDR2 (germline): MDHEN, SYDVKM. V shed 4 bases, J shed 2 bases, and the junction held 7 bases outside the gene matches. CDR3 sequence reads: CASSSVAGPAYNEQFF. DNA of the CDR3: TGTGCCAGCAGTTCCGTAGCGGGGCCGGCCTACAATGAGCAGTTCTTC.

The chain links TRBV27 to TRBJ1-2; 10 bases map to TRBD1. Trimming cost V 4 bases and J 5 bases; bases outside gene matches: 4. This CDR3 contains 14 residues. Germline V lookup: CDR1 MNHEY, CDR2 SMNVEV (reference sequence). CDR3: CASSSPGQGYGYTF. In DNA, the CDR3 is TGTGCCAGCAGTTCACCGGGACAGGGGTATGGCTACACCTTC.

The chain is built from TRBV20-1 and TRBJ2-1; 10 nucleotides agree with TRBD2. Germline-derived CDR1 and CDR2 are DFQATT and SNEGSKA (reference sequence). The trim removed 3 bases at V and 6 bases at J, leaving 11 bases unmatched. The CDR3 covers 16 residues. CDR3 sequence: CSASRGGLAGGNEQFF. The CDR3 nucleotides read TGCAGTGCTAGTCGGGGAGGGTTAGCGGGGGGCAATGAGCAGTTCTTC.

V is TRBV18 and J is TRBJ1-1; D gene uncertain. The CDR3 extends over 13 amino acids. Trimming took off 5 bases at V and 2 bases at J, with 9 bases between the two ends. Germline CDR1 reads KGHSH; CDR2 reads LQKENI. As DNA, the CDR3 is TGTGCCAGCTCAAGCGGAACAAACACTGAAGCTTTCTTT. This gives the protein CASSSGTNTEAFF.

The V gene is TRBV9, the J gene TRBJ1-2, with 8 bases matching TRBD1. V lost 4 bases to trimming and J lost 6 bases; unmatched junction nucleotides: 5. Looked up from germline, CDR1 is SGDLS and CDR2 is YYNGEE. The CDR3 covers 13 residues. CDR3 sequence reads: CASSKGQGDGYTF. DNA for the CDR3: TGTGCCAGCAGCAAAGGACAGGGAGATGGCTACACCTTC.

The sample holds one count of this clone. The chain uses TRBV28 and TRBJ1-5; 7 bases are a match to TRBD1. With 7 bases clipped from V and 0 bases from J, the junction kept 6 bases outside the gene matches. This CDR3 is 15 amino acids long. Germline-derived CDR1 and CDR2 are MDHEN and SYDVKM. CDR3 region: CASILAGGSNQPQHF. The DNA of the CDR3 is TGTGCCAGCATCTTAGCAGGGGGTAGCAATCAGCCCCAGCATTTT. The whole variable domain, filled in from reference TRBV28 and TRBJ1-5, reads DVKVTQSSRYLVKRTGEKVFLECVQDMDHENMFWYRQDPGLGLRLIYFSYDVKMKEKGDIPEGYSVSREKKERFSLILESASTNQTSMYLCASILAGGSNQPQHFGDGTRLSIL.

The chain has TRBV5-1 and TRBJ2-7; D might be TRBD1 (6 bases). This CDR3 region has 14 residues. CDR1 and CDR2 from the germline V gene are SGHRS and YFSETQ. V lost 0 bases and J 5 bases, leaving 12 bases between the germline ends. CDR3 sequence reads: CASSLVGGADEQYF. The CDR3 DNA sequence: TGCGCCAGCAGCTTGGTTGGGGGCGCGGACGAGCAGTACTTC. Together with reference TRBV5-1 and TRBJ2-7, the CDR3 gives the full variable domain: KAGVTQTPRYLIKTRGQQVTLSCSPISGHRSVSWYQQTPGQGLQFLFEYFSETQRNKGNFPGRFSGRQFSNSRSEMNVSTLELGDSALYLCASSLVGGADEQYFGPGTRLTVT.